This is a list of T cell receptor beta chains from one sample in a study of T-cell reconstitution after alpha-beta-depleted transplantation in children. TCRdb re-called the PCR reads with MiXCR, one entry per CDR3 protein. The data contain around 580,000 distinct CDR3 sequences, over 25% of them singletons. The sequencing used PBMCs, collected before TCRalphabeta/CD19-depleted stem cell transplant. The receptors come from a boy less than two years old with Wiskott-Aldrich syndrome, due to receive a stem cell transplant. Both conserved end residues are part of each CDR3. The D gene is left open where the match is weak. The size field is filled for only some rows; it gives once, few, many or a size class.

clone size | J gene | D gene | V gene | CDR3 protein | CDR3 DNA
- | TRBJ1-5 | - | TRBV28 | CASSPIAGISQPQHF | TGTGCCAGCAGTCCTATCGCAGGGATCTCTCAGCCCCAGCATTTT
- | TRBJ2-1 | TRBD2 | TRBV6-2/TRBV6-3 | CASRTTSGRQFF | TGTGCCAGCAGGACGACTAGCGGGAGGCAGTTCTTC
- | TRBJ1-4 | - | TRBV5-5 | CASSLGLNGNEKLFF | TGTGCCAGCAGCTTGGGATTGAACGGAAATGAGAAACTGTTTTTT
- | TRBJ1-5 | - | TRBV21-1 | CASSKGGRVIPHNQPQHF | TGTGCCAGCAGCAAAGGTGGCAGGGTTATCCCTCACAATCAGCCCCAGCATTTT
- | TRBJ1-1 | - | TRBV29-1 | CSVVGKFMNTEAFF | TGCAGCGTTGTGGGGAAATTTATGAACACTGAAGCTTTCTTT
- | TRBJ2-1 | - | TRBV12-3/TRBV12-4 | CASTYDRSLVHGSYNEQFF | TGTGCCAGCACTTATGACAGGTCCCTTGTTCATGGCTCCTACAATGAGCAGTTCTTC
- | TRBJ2-4 | TRBD1 | TRBV10-3 | CAISDTGAPNKNIQYF | TGTGCCATCAGTGATACAGGGGCCCCTAACAAAAACATTCAGTACTTC
few | TRBJ1-5 | - | TRBV20-1 | CSASEVRLSNQPQHF | TGCAGTGCGTCTGAGGTTAGACTTAGCAATCAGCCCCAGCATTTT
- | TRBJ1-3 | - | TRBV21-1 | CASSKVWQGGTGNTIYF | TGTGCCAGCAGCAAAGTCTGGCAGGGGGGGACTGGAAACACCATATATTTT
- | TRBJ2-3 | - | TRBV6-5 | CASSYSGWAPAYDTQYF | TGTGCCAGCAGTTACTCAGGTTGGGCTCCGGCCTACGATACGCAGTATTTT
- | TRBJ1-1 | TRBD1 | TRBV12-3/TRBV12-4 | CASSLARGGGEAFF | TGTGCCAGCAGTTTAGCGCGAGGGGGCGGGGAAGCTTTCTTT
- | TRBJ1-5 | - | TRBV20-1 | CSARPSLGGNQPQHF | TGCAGTGCTAGACCCTCCCTCGGAGGCAATCAGCCCCAGCATTTT
once | TRBJ2-1 | - | TRBV5-1 | CASSLHNIVNEQFF | TGCGCCAGCAGCTTGCACAACATTGTCAATGAGCAGTTCTTC
- | TRBJ2-4 | - | TRBV4-2 | CASSQPGQLAKNIQYF | TGTGCCAGCAGCCAACCTGGACAGTTAGCCAAAAACATTCAGTACTTC
few | TRBJ1-2 | - | TRBV10-3 | CAISEGRSYGYTF | TGTGCCATCAGTGAGGGCAGGAGCTATGGCTACACCTTC
- | TRBJ2-1 | - | TRBV6-5 | CATLSENEQFF | TGTGCCACCCTGTCTGAGAATGAGCAGTTCTTC
- | TRBJ1-2 | - | TRBV5-8 | CASSLKGLLPYGYTF | TGTGCCAGCAGCTTAAAGGGGCTCCTTCCTTATGGCTACACCTTC
few | TRBJ2-1 | TRBD2 | TRBV20-1 | CRPWREGPYNEQFF | TGCAGGCCGTGGAGGGAGGGCCCCTACAATGAGCAGTTCTTC
- | TRBJ2-3 | TRBD1 | TRBV12-3/TRBV12-4 | CATKGGWDTQYF | TGTGCCACCAAAGGGGGCTGGGATACGCAGTATTTT
few | TRBJ2-2 | - | TRBV10-3 | CAIRNTGELFF | TGTGCCATCAGAAACACCGGGGAGCTGTTTTTT
many | TRBJ2-2 | TRBD1 | TRBV2 | CASSPGTVNTGELFF | TGTGCCAGCAGCCCCGGGACAGTAAACACCGGGGAGCTGTTTTTT
- | TRBJ1-6 | - | TRBV20-1 | CSAKRQGGLDSPLHF | TGCAGTGCCAAACGGCAGGGAGGGTTGGATTCACCCCTCCACTTT
- | TRBJ2-4 | - | TRBV5-1 | CASSSGQAGNIQYF | TGCGCCAGCAGCTCCGGTCAGGCCGGCAACATTCAGTACTTC
- | TRBJ1-5 | TRBD1 | TRBV5-1 | CASSITGGPGQPQHF | TGCGCCAGCAGCATTACAGGGGGCCCGGGTCAGCCCCAGCATTTT
few | TRBJ2-3 | - | TRBV14 | CASSQGRPTDTQYF | TGTGCCAGCAGCCAAGGCAGACCCACAGATACGCAGTATTTT
few | TRBJ2-2 | TRBD2 | TRBV28 | CASSLFKLAAGELFF | TGTGCCAGCAGTTTATTCAAACTAGCGGCCGGGGAGCTGTTTTTT
few | TRBJ1-5 | - | TRBV6-5 | CASGAGDNQPQHF | TGTGCCAGCGGGGCGGGGGATAATCAGCCCCAGCATTTT
- | TRBJ2-5 | TRBD2 | TRBV12-3/TRBV12-4 | CASSLELAGGVETQYF | TGTGCCAGCAGTTTAGAGCTAGCGGGAGGCGTCGAGACCCAGTACTTC
few | TRBJ2-3 | - | TRBV10-3 | CAISESNGVVDTQYF | TGTGCCATCAGTGAGTCTAATGGAGTGGTAGATACGCAGTATTTT
- | TRBJ2-5 | - | TRBV11-2 | CASSHWREDGGTAEKETQYF | TGTGCCAGCAGCCACTGGAGGGAAGACGGGGGGACAGCAGAGAAAGAGACCCAGTACTTC
- | TRBJ2-7 | - | TRBV7-9 | CASSLGLPNSYEQYF | TGTGCCAGCAGCTTAGGGCTGCCTAACTCCTACGAGCAGTACTTC
few | TRBJ2-5 | TRBD2 | TRBV29-1 | CSVTLTSRVQETQYF | TGCAGCGTGACCCTGACTAGCAGAGTACAAGAGACCCAGTACTTC
few | TRBJ2-3 | TRBD1 | TRBV5-1 | CASSLLGQGSTDTQYF | TGCGCCAGCAGCTTGCTGGGACAGGGGTCGACAGATACGCAGTATTTT
- | TRBJ1-1 | TRBD1 | TRBV5-1 | CASSSNRGRVAEAFF | TGCGCCAGCAGCTCAAACAGGGGGCGCGTCGCTGAAGCTTTCTTT
few | TRBJ2-7 | - | TRBV10-3 | CAISKEPSGTPKF | TGTGCCATCAGTAAAGAGCCGTCGGGGACACCGAAGTTC
few | TRBJ2-3 | TRBD1 | TRBV28 | CASSSQGFGTQYF | TGTGCCAGCAGCTCACAGGGGTTCGGTACGCAGTATTTT
- | TRBJ1-4 | - | TRBV30 | CAWSLKYDNEKLFF | TGTGCCTGGAGTTTAAAGTATGATAATGAAAAACTGTTTTTT
- | TRBJ2-1 | - | TRBV14 | CASSQRTLGYNEQFF | TGTGCCAGCAGCCAACGTACTCTAGGGTACAATGAGCAGTTCTTC
few | TRBJ1-5 | - | TRBV27 | CASSLGRPNQPQHF | TGTGCCAGCAGTTTGGGCAGGCCCAATCAGCCCCAGCATTTT
- | TRBJ2-1 | - | TRBV5-4 | CASSRSTGIEQFF | TGTGCCAGCAGCCGGAGTACCGGGATTGAGCAGTTCTTC
many | TRBJ1-6 | TRBD1 | TRBV5-1 | CASSLLPTGLDSPLHF | TGCGCCAGCAGCCTCCTGCCGACAGGGTTGGATTCACCCCTCCACTTT
- | TRBJ2-6 | - | TRBV6-5 | CASSYTGLGSGANVLTF | TGTGCCAGCAGTTACACAGGCCTAGGCTCTGGGGCCAACGTCCTGACTTTC
few | TRBJ1-1 | - | TRBV20-1 | CSARDPLMNTEAFF | TGCAGTGCTAGAGATCCCCTCATGAACACTGAAGCTTTCTTT
- | TRBJ2-7 | - | TRBV5-1 | CASSPGPLRSLEQYF | TGCGCCAGCAGTCCCGGACCACTACGATCTCTCGAGCAGTACTTC
few | TRBJ1-5 | - | TRBV12-3/TRBV12-4 | CASSGTGDNQPQHF | TGTGCCAGCAGTGGAACGGGCGACAATCAGCCCCAGCATTTT
- | TRBJ2-7 | - | TRBV27 | CASSFPNEQYF | TGTGCCAGCAGTTTCCCCAACGAGCAGTACTTC
- | TRBJ2-1 | - | TRBV7-2 | CASSLEVPNEQFF | TGTGCCAGCAGCTTAGAAGTTCCCAATGAGCAGTTCTTC
few | TRBJ1-2 | - | TRBV19 | CASISTDQTGRGSAGYTF | TGTGCCAGTATCTCCACCGACCAGACCGGCAGGGGCTCTGCCGGCTACACCTTC
few | TRBJ2-1 | - | TRBV12-3/TRBV12-4 | CASKVVQYNEQFF | TGTGCCAGCAAGGTCGTCCAGTACAATGAGCAGTTCTTC
- | TRBJ2-2 | - | TRBV18 | CASSQGSVNTGELFF | TGTGCCAGCTCACAGGGGTCCGTGAACACCGGGGAGCTGTTTTTT
- | TRBJ2-7 | - | TRBV21-1 | CASSDGTGKTYEQYF | TGTGCCAGCAGCGACGGGACAGGGAAGACCTACGAGCAGTACTTC
- | TRBJ2-3 | TRBD2 | TRBV7-2 | CASSRTSGRAHGTQYF | TGTGCCAGCAGCAGGACTAGCGGGAGGGCCCATGGTACGCAGTATTTT